What follows are 4 T cell receptor beta chains derived from one specimen sequenced in a study of technical replicates of blood from four donors. Sequenced by immunoSEQ multiplex PCR; TCRdb stores in-frame clones only, minus some. In the table there are under 70,000 clones, 92% of which are singletons. What was sequenced was T cells isolated from PBMCs. The receptors derive from a human donor in good health.

V is TRBV4-1 and J is TRBJ1-1, with D perhaps matching TRBD1 (6 bases). Between the trimmed V and J ends, which lost 0 bases and 8 bases, there was a span of 13 bases. The CDR3 is made up of 14 amino acids. Germline-derived CDR1 and CDR2 are MGHRA and YSYEKL. For the CDR3, the DNA is TGCGCCAGCAGCCAAGATAAGGCAGGGGTCGAAGCTTTCTTT. Amino acids: CASSQDKAGVEAFF.

This chain connects TRBV10-3 to TRBJ2-7; TRBD1 matches at 7 bases. The germline V gene has CDR1 ENHRY and CDR2 SYGVKD. The CDR3 runs 14 residues. V lost 3 bases to trimming and J lost 2 bases; unmatched junction nucleotides: 4. The CDR3 sequence: CAISEGDRTYEQYF. The CDR3 DNA is TGTGCCATCAGTGAAGGGGACAGAACCTACGAGCAGTACTTC.

The chain joins TRBV7-3 to TRBJ2-2; 14 nucleotides agree with TRBD2. V shed 3 bases and J 6 bases; nucleotides not matched to a gene: 3. CDR1 SGHTA and CDR2 FQGTGA come from the germline V gene. The CDR3 covers 16 residues. Here the CDR3 DNA reads TGTGCCAGCAGCTTGGGACTAGCGGGAGTCGCCGGGGAGCTGTTTTTT. Translated: CASSLGLAGVAGELFF.

This sequence joins TRBV28 and TRBJ1-4; D is perhaps TRBD1 (6 bases). The germline V and J ends were trimmed by 3 bases and 6 bases, with 11 bases remaining between them. The V gene's germline CDR1 is MDHEN and CDR2 SYDVKM. The CDR3 runs to 14 residues. The CDR3 nucleotides are TGTGCCAGCAGTTTCGGGGGGCCCGATGAAAAACTGTTTTTT. Amino acid sequence: CASSFGGPDEKLFF.